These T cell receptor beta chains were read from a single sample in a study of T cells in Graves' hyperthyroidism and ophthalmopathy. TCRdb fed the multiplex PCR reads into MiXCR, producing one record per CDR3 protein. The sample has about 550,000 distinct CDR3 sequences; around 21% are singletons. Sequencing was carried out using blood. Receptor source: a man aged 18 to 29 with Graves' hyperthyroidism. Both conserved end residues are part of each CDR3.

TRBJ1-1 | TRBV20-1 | CSAITGTDKAFF
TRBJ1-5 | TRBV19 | CASTIRGGTSNQPQHF
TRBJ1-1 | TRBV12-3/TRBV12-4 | CASTATGKGTEAFF
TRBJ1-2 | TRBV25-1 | CASSDYYGYTF
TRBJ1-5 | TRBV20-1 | CSARGTGGASGQPQHF
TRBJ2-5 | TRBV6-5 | CASSYPGTSETLETQYF
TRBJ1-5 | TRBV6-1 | CASSEATAGSQPQHF
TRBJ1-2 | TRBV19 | CASSPDGPSGYTF
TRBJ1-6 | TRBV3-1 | CASSQEGTGTWNSPLHF
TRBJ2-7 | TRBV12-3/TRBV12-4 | CASRGTGDHEQYF
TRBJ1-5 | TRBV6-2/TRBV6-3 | CASSDREFRMNQPQHF
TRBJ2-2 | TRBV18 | CASSPLSTSTGELFF
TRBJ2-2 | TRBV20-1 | CSAREWIAGALTGELFF
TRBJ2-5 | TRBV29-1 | CSVEDPGQLSQETQYF
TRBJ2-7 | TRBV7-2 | CASSLQFEQYF
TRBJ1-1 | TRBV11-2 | CASRIPGTGRAEAFF
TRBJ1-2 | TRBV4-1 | CASSQERGRIYGYTF
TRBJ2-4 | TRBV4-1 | CASSQGSSGGAKNIQYF
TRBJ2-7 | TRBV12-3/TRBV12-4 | CASSNTGPSYEQYF
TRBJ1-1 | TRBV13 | CASSYLVSPHKAFF
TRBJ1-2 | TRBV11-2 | CASSAETGPYGYTF
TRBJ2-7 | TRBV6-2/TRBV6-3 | CASSWTGDPYEQYF
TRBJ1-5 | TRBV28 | CASRPWTGGSQPQHF
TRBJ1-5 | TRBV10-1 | CASISGGVNNQPQHF
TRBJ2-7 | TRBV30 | CAWATGVTYEQYF
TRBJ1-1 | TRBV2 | CASSEGAGRWTEAFF
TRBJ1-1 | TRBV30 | CAWADGRAGTEAFF
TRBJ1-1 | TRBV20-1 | CSARVLSLVDTEAFF
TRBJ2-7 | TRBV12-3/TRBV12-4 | CASSLRYYEQYF
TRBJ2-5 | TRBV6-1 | CASSEGGSQKTQYF
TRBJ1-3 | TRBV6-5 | CASSSWEGAGANTIYF
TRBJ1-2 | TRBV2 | CASCEGYTF
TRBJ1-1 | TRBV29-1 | CSVEKGQNTEAFF
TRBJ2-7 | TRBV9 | CASSVEPNANEQYF
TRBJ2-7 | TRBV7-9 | CASSLAGTSSYEQYF
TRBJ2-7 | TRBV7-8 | CASSLSSGGAEEQYF
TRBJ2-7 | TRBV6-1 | CASKASYEQYF
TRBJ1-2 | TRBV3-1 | CASSHYRGNGYTF
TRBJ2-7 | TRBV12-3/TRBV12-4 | CASSPAGPGYEQYF
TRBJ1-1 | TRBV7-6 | CASSLERPERFTEAFF
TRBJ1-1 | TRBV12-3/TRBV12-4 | CASRKGQPNTEAFF
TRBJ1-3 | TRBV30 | CAWSERPTSGNTIYF
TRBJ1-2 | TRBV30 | CAWIAGDRYGYTF
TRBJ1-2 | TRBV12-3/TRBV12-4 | CASSTGTDYGYTF
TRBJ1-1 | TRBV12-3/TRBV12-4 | CASSLRGRALAFF